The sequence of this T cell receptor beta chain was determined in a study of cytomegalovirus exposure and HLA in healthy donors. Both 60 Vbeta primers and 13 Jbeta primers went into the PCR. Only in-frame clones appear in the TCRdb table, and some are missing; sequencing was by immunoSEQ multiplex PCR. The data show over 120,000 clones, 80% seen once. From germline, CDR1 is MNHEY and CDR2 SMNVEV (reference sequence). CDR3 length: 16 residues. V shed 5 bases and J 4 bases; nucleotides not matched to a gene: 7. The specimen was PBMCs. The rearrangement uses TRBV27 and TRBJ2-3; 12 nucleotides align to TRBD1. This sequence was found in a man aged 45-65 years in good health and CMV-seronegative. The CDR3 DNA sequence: TGTGCCAGCAGTCCTCCGGGACAGGGGGCTGCAGATACGCAGTATTTT. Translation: CASSPPGQGAADTQYF.